The entry below gives a single T cell receptor beta chain sequence along with its context. Its specificity is not known. Culturing for 10 to 11 days preceded CD4+ T cell isolation. Two doses of either BNT162b2 or mRNA-1273 were given to each participant. The entry originates in a study of vaccination effects on CD4 cells after COVID-19. The method was immunoSEQ multiplex PCR; TCRdb's version includes in-frame clones alone and lacks a portion of them. The sample includes 40,000 or so clones, approximately 77% seen only once; the top ten take 8.5% to 10%. Germline V gene data show CDR1 as LNHDA and CDR2 as SQIVND (reference sequence). This CDR3 has 15 amino acids. V lost 1 base and J lost 4; bases outside the gene matches: 6.

The sequence derives from a human donor who received a COVID-19 vaccine. The chain employs TRBV19 and TRBJ1-2; the match to TRBD1 covers 7 bases. The material was CD4+ T cells from PBMCs cultured without peptide, obtained after COVID-19 vaccination. This chain's CDR3 is CASSIGAGGAYGYTF. The CDR3 region has the DNA TGTGCCAGTAGTATAGGGGCAGGGGGGGCCTATGGCTACACCTTC.